This passage covers 6 T cell receptor beta chains from one sample sequenced in a study of cytomegalovirus exposure and HLA in healthy donors. Use of 60 Vbeta and 13 Jbeta primers characterized the PCR. Assay: immunoSEQ multiplex PCR; the TCRdb copy retains only in-frame clones and omits some. The sample records 150,000 to 200,000 clones, around 84% being singletons. The sequenced sample was PBMCs. The receptors were sampled from a young man in good health and CMV-seronegative.

This clone turned up a few times. The chain couples TRBV7-2 to TRBJ2-4; 8 bases align to TRBD1. V lost 2 bases, J lost 6 bases, and 0 bases stayed unmatched. CDR3 length: 13 residues. Per germline, CDR1 SGHTA and CDR2 FQGNSA. CDR3 sequence (DNA): TGTGCCAGCAGCTTACAGGGGGCAAACATTCAGTACTTC. Translation gives CASSLQGANIQYF.

The chain employs TRBV5-5 and TRBJ1-1; no reliable D call. V lost 6 bases and J 5 bases, leaving 20 bases between the germline ends. Germline CDR1 is SGHKS and CDR2 is YYEKEE (reference sequence). The CDR3 totals 15 residues. CDR3 sequence reads: CASTPPFYGRTEAFF. CDR3 in DNA: TGTGCCAGCACCCCCCCATTCTATGGGAGGACTGAAGCTTTCTTT. The full variable domain, rest sourced from reference TRBV5-5 and TRBJ1-1, is DAGVTQSPTHLIKTRGQQVTLRCSPISGHKSVSWYQQVLGQGPQFIFQYYEKEERGRGNFPDRFSARQFPNYSSELNVNALLLGDSALYLCASTPPFYGRTEAFFGQGTRLTVV.

The CDR3 loop reads CASSYRSNEKLFF. The CDR3, as DNA: TGTGCCAGCAGTTACCGGTCCAATGAAAAACTGTTTTTT. The V gene is TRBV6-5, the J gene TRBJ1-4; D unresolved. The V end lost 2 bases, the J end lost 5 bases, and 6 bases lay between the germline ends. The CDR3 runs 13 residues. Germline-derived CDR1 and CDR2 are MNHEY and SVGAGI.

The rearrangement links TRBV9 to TRBJ1-2; no clear D gene. The CDR3 consists of 14 residues. Trimming took 3 bases from V and 5 from J, leaving 14 bases between them. CDR1 is SGDLS and CDR2 is YYNGEE in the germline V gene. CDR3 bases: TGTGCCAGCAGCGCTGGACTGGGAAGTTATGGCTACACCTTC. Protein product: CASSAGLGSYGYTF. Drawing the rest from reference TRBV9 and TRBJ1-2, the complete variable domain is DSGVTQTPKHLITATGQRVTLRCSPRSGDLSVYWYQQSLDQGLQFLIQYYNGEERAKGNILERFSAQQFPDLHSELNLSSLELGDSALYFCASSAGLGSYGYTFGSGTRLTVV.

In this sample, this clone turned up a few times. The junction differs from germline at one of its ends, possibly a read error. V and J are TRBV25-1 and TRBJ1-4; TRBD1 matches 8 bases. This CDR3 is built from 11 residues. CDR1 and CDR2 from the germline V gene are MGHDK and SYGVNS. The CDR3 spells CASSDRQGMLF. In nucleotides, the CDR3 is TGTGCCAGCAGTGACCGACAGGGGATGCTCTTT.

The chain has TRBV7-2 and TRBJ1-1, with D perhaps matching TRBD1 (6 bases). The CDR3 has 15 residues. Germline assignment: CDR1 SGHTA and CDR2 FQGNSA. V was cut by 5 bases and J by 5 bases, with 18 bases left in between. This CDR3 is CASSVKGGRETEAFF. The CDR3 DNA is TGTGCCAGCAGCGTCAAGGGGGGGCGAGAGACTGAAGCTTTCTTT.